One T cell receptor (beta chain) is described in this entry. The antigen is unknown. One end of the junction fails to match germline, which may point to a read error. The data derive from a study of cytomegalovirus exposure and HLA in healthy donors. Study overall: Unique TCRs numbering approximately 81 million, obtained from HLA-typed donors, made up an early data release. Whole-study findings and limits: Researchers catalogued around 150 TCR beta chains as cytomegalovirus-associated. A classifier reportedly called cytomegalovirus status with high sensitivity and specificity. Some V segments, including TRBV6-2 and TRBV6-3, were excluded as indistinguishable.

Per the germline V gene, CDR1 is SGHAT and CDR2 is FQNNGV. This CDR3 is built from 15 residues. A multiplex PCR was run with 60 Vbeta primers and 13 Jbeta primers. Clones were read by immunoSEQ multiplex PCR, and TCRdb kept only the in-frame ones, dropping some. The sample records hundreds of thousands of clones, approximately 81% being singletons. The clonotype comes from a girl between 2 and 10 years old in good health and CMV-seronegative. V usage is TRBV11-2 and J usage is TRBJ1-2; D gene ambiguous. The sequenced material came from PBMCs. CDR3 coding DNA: TGTGCCAGCAGCCTAATCGACGGATCTAACTACGGCTACACCTTC. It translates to CASSLIDGSNYGYTF.